The text below deals with one T cell receptor beta chain. Produced via immunoSEQ multiplex PCR; TCRdb's table is partial and in-frame only. The repertoire includes approximately 110,000 clones, 90% to 95% of them detected once, and 3.8% sits in the top ten. The sample comes from a study of brain T cells in children with intractable seizures. Germline loops: CDR1 MGHRA, CDR2 YSYEKL. The CDR3 sequence is 15 residues long. V dropped 1 base and J dropped 2 bases, with 10 bases sitting between them. Sample: peripheral blood, taken at surgery. This TCR derives from a boy under two years old with hemimegalencephaly and intractable seizures. V is TRBV4-1 and J is TRBJ2-3; D perhaps matches TRBD2 (6 bases). The CDR3 DNA is TGCGCCAGCAGCCAAGGGAGGAGGGTCACAGATACGCAGTATTTT. Translated: CASSQGRRVTDTQYF.